These 23 T cell receptor beta chains were sequenced from one sample in a study of shared clonotypes between healthy human individuals. The repertoire was sequenced with immunoSEQ multiplex PCR; TCRdb's copy has only in-frame clones and lacks some. The sample yields around 2.1 million clones, around 95% seen once. Specimen: naive CD4+ T cells sorted from blood. Subset denoted: CD45RA+ positively selected. These receptors were obtained from a man aged 18 to 29 in good health.

This chain uses TRBV6-1 with TRBJ1-1; D might be TRBD1 (6 bases). Germline V gives CDR1 MNHNS, CDR2 SASEGT. V was clipped by 4 bases and J by 4 bases, with 16 bases between them. The CDR3 has 15 residues. DNA for the CDR3: TGTGCCAGCAGTGTGACGACAGGAGTCGGCACTGAAGCTTTCTTT. This gives the protein CASSVTTGVGTEAFF.

The chain combines TRBV5-6 with TRBJ1-6; D call uncertain. V was cut by 5 bases and J by 1 base, with 7 bases left in between. In germline, CDR1 is SGHDT, CDR2 YYEEEE. The CDR3 sequence is 14 residues long. CDR3 DNA: TGTGCCAGCAGGAGCGGATCCTATAATTCACCCCTCCACTTT. As protein: CASRSGSYNSPLHF.

This rearrangement joins TRBV6-5 to TRBJ2-5, with TRBD1 matching over 8 bases. V lost 5 bases, J lost 7 bases, and 6 bases stayed unmatched. This CDR3 is built from 13 residues. The germline V gene has CDR1 MNHEY and CDR2 SVGAGI. CDR3 in DNA: TGTGCCAGCAGTAAGGACAGGGCGCGGACCCAGTACTTC. Encoded protein: CASSKDRARTQYF.

The chain links TRBV30 to TRBJ2-1; a weak D match, TRBD2 (6 bases). V was trimmed by 0 bases and J by 1 base, leaving 10 bases between them. Germline-derived CDR1 and CDR2 are GTSNPN and SVGIG (reference sequence). The length of the CDR3 is 15 residues. The CDR3 reads CAWSVLGGSYNEQFF. The DNA of the CDR3 is TGTGCCTGGAGTGTACTAGGAGGGTCCTACAATGAGCAGTTCTTC. The complete variable domain, with remaining parts taken from reference TRBV30 and TRBJ2-1, reads SQTIHQWPATLVQPVGSPLSLECTVEGTSNPNLYWYRQAAGRGLQLLFYSVGIGQISSEVPQNLSASRPQDRQFILSSKKLLLSDSGFYLCAWSVLGGSYNEQFFGPGTRLTVL.

This chain links TRBV11-2 with TRBJ2-5; 11 bases are a match to TRBD2. Unmatched junction bases numbered 5, after V lost 0 bases and J lost 2 bases. CDR3 length: 17 residues. Germline V CDR1 and CDR2: SGHAT, FQNNGV. The CDR3 loop is CASSLDIAGGLQETQYF. For the CDR3, the DNA is TGTGCCAGCAGCTTAGACATAGCGGGGGGGCTACAAGAGACCCAGTACTTC.

On this clone: Other nucleotide sequences in the sample specify the same CDR3. V usage is TRBV5-1 and J usage is TRBJ2-3; TRBD2 might be the D (5 bases). The V gene lost 4 bases and the J gene lost 0 bases, with 9 bases spanning the gap. This CDR3 region has 14 residues. Germline V gives CDR1 SGHRS, CDR2 YFSETQ. CDR3 sequence reads: CASSAGGSTDTQYF. The CDR3 DNA follows: TGCGCCAGCAGCGCGGGCGGGAGCACAGATACGCAGTATTTT.

This clone is a singleton in its sample. CDR3 sequence: CASSKGQGSPQETQYF. DNA for the CDR3: TGTGCCAGTAGTAAGGGACAGGGAAGTCCCCAAGAGACCCAGTACTTC. The V gene is TRBV19, the J gene TRBJ2-5; 9 bases match TRBD1. Per the germline V gene, CDR1 is LNHDA and CDR2 is SQIVND (reference sequence). V lost 4 bases, J lost 1 base, and 7 bases stayed unmatched. The CDR3 totals 16 residues.

V gene TRBV5-6 combines with J gene TRBJ1-2; the match to TRBD1 covers 8 bases. The trim removed 7 bases at V and 4 bases at J, leaving 6 bases unmatched. This CDR3 is built from 13 residues. Germline CDR1 SGHDT, CDR2 YYEEEE. The CDR3: CASGTGGRYGYTF. The CDR3 DNA follows: TGTGCCAGCGGAACAGGGGGACGCTATGGCTACACCTTC.

The chain has TRBV5-1 and TRBJ2-2, with 7 bases that match TRBD1. Germline CDR1 is SGHRS and CDR2 is YFSETQ. The V and J ends lost 6 bases and 1 base, in that order; junction bases with no gene match: 12. CDR3 length: 17 amino acids. CDR3 sequence (DNA): TGCGCCAGCACCTCACGGAGGACAGGCAAGAACACCGGGGAGCTGTTTTTT. It specifies CASTSRRTGKNTGELFF. Full variable domain (rest looked up from reference TRBV5-1 and TRBJ2-2): KAGVTQTPRYLIKTRGQQVTLSCSPISGHRSVSWYQQTPGQGLQFLFEYFSETQRNKGNFPGRFSGRQFSNSRSEMNVSTLELGDSALYLCASTSRRTGKNTGELFFGEGSRLTVL.

V usage is TRBV7-2 and J usage is TRBJ1-3, with a possible D match to TRBD1 (6 bases). The CDR3 spans 16 residues. Germline values: CDR1 SGHTA, CDR2 FQGNSA. Trimming pared 2 bases from V and 1 base from J, leaving 12 bases between. CDR3 sequence: CASSLWTATSGNTIYF. Here the CDR3 DNA reads TGTGCCAGCAGCTTATGGACAGCCACTTCTGGAAACACCATATATTTT.

J is TRBJ2-7 and V is TRBV2; maybe TRBD1 (5 bases). Germline CDR1 is SNHLY and CDR2 is FYNNEI. The CDR3 length is 13 residues. V gave up 5 bases and J gave up 9 bases, with 17 bases separating them. CDR3 sequence reads: CASSPGPSQGQYF. In DNA, the CDR3 is TGTGCCAGCAGTCCCGGGCCTTCTCAGGGGCAGTACTTC.

The rearrangement uses TRBV29-1 and TRBJ2-3; 11 bases agree with TRBD1. The CDR3 covers 12 residues. After removal of 7 bases from V and 6 bases from J, the junction contained 3 bases not matched to a gene. Germline V CDR1 and CDR2: SQVTM, ANQGSEA. CDR3 sequence: CSADRGLDTQYF. The CDR3 DNA reads TGCAGCGCGGACAGGGGGCTGGATACGCAGTATTTT.

J is TRBJ2-3 and V is TRBV28, with 8 bases fitting TRBD2. The CDR3 contains 15 residues. J gave up 6 bases and V 5 bases, and 10 bases lay outside the gene matches. Germline CDR1 reads MDHEN; CDR2 reads SYDVKM. The CDR3 region is CASSLGTRGGDTQYF. The CDR3 DNA is TGTGCCAGCAGTCTGGGGACTAGAGGGGGGGATACGCAGTATTTT.

The chain combines TRBV7-6 with TRBJ2-1, with 11 bases matching TRBD2. Germline loops: CDR1 SGHVS, CDR2 FNYEAQ. J was trimmed by 7 bases and V by 4 bases; bases with no gene match: 6. The CDR3 has 15 residues. CDR3 coding DNA: TGTGCCAGCAGCTCACTAGCGGGAGTCCTGAATGAGCAGTTCTTC. Translated: CASSSLAGVLNEQFF.

Remarks on this clone: The same CDR3 arises from other DNA sequences in this sample as well. This chain joins TRBV18 and TRBJ1-2, with 8 bases fitting TRBD1. Unmatched junction bases numbered 5, after V lost 2 bases and J lost 6 bases. Germline CDR1 is KGHSH and CDR2 is LQKENI. This CDR3 contains 14 residues. CDR3 coding DNA: TGTGCCAGCTCACCAGGACAGGGCGGGAATGGCTACACCTTC. Protein: CASSPGQGGNGYTF.

This chain connects TRBV7-9 to TRBJ2-3; possibly TRBD2 for D (6 bases). This CDR3 has 15 residues. Germline V gene data show CDR1 as SEHNR and CDR2 as FQNEAQ (reference sequence). The ends were cut back, 3 bases at V and 2 bases at J, with 12 bases in the middle. In DNA, the CDR3 is TGTGCCAGCAGCTTGGGCGGGGCGACCACAGATACGCAGTATTTT. Amino acid sequence: CASSLGGATTDTQYF.

The rearrangement joins TRBV6-5 to TRBJ1-5; D is unclear. V was cut by 2 bases and J by 0 bases, with 8 bases left in between. The length of the CDR3 is 15 residues. CDR1 is MNHEY and CDR2 is SVGAGI in the germline V gene. CDR3 sequence: CASSYTVDSNQPQHF. CDR3 DNA sequence: TGTGCCAGCAGTTACACAGTTGATAGCAATCAGCCCCAGCATTTT.

This chain uses TRBV5-1 with TRBJ2-7; 13 bases match TRBD2. The CDR3 spans 15 residues. Trimming cost V 3 bases and J 5 bases; bases outside gene matches: 5. CDR1 is SGHRS, CDR2 YFSETQ, per germline. CDR3 amino acids: CASSYGLAGANEQYF. Here the CDR3 DNA reads TGCGCCAGCAGCTACGGACTAGCGGGAGCAAACGAGCAGTACTTC.

The genes are TRBV7-2 and TRBJ2-3; a weak D match, TRBD2 (6 bases). Trimming removed 6 bases at V and 13 bases at J, with 14 bases between. Germline V CDR1 and CDR2: SGHTA, FQGNSA. The CDR3 is 11 residues long. The DNA for the CDR3 is TGTGCCAGCAGGCGGGACTCAAAAAAGTATTTT. It yields the protein CASRRDSKKYF. Using reference TRBV7-2 and TRBJ2-3 for the parts outside the CDR3, the full variable domain is GAGVSQSPSNKVTEKGKDVELRCDPISGHTALYWYRQSLGQGLEFLIYFQGNSAPDKSGLPSDRFSAERTGGSVSTLTIQRTQQEDSAVYLCASRRDSKKYFGPGTRLTVL.

The chain carries TRBV4-3 and TRBJ1-5; D not certain. The CDR3 spans 15 residues. In germline, CDR1 is LGHNA, CDR2 YSLEER. Trimming removed 0 bases at V and 5 bases at J, with 11 bases between. CDR3 protein: CASSQDSEVDQPQHF. The CDR3 nucleotides read TGCGCCAGCAGCCAAGACAGTGAAGTAGATCAGCCCCAGCATTTT.

Comment on this clone: The same CDR3 also results from other DNA sequences found in this sample. This chain connects TRBV20-1 to TRBJ2-7, with D uncertain. This CDR3 comprises 10 residues. The germline gives CDR1 DFQATT, CDR2 SNEGSKA (reference sequence). Trimming removed 1 base at V and 3 bases at J, with 1 base between. This chain's CDR3 is CSARGYEQYF. DNA of the CDR3: TGCAGTGCTAGAGGCTACGAGCAGTACTTC.

The chain links TRBV6-1 to TRBJ1-1; D is unclear. The CDR3 is 14 amino acids. The germline V and J ends were trimmed by 6 bases and 10 bases, with 21 bases remaining between them. CDR1 MNHNS and CDR2 SASEGT come from the germline V gene. The CDR3, as DNA: TGTGCCAGCAGCCTTAATGACCTAGGTTCAGTAGCTTTCTTT. It translates to CASSLNDLGSVAFF.

The chain links TRBV9 to TRBJ2-1; tentative D call: TRBD2 (7 bases). Trimming stripped 6 bases from V and 3 bases from J, with 16 bases between. There are 15 residues in the CDR3. In germline, CDR1 is SGDLS, CDR2 YYNGEE. The chain's CDR3 is CASNSRGGGYNEQFF. CDR3 nucleotides: TGTGCCAGCAACTCCAGAGGGGGGGGCTACAATGAGCAGTTCTTC.